The T cell receptor (beta chain) described here comes from a study of blood T cell repertoires in COVID-19. The CDR3 length is 13 residues. V lost 7 bases, J lost 4 bases, and 13 bases lay in between. Germline loops: CDR1 MNHEY, CDR2 SVGAGI. In the authors' methods: From reference gene primer amplification, estimates of nucleated cell counts were derived. Produced via immunoSEQ multiplex PCR; TCRdb's table is partial and in-frame only. V and J calls plus clone size are reproduced from that table; the DNA served to infer D and trimming. Altogether tens of thousands of clones are present, roughly 87% being singletons, with the ten largest covering roughly 5%.

This TCR derives from a man aged 55 to 70 with active COVID-19. V and J are TRBV6-5 and TRBJ1-1, with D perhaps TRBD1 (6 bases). The sequenced sample was peripheral blood. In nucleotides, the CDR3 is TGTGCCAGCAACAGGGAGAGAGGCACTGAAGCTTTCTTT. Protein product: CASNRERGTEAFF.